The entry below describes one T cell receptor (beta chain). No antigen is known for it. Some clones are missing from TCRdb's copy, which holds only in-frame ones; the method was immunoSEQ multiplex PCR. In the table there are about 68,000 clones, 85% to 95% of which are singletons. These data come from a study of CD4 T cells in relation to SARS-CoV-2 and coronaviruses. Study-level results: Culture-expanded clones reflect memory recall rather than primary priming during culture.

CD4+ T cells from unexposed donors were obtained before the COVID-19 pandemic (2011-2018). Germline V gene sequence: CDR1 SEHNR, CDR2 FQNEAQ (reference sequence). The CDR3 has 18 residues. V was clipped by 2 bases and J by 0 bases; unmatched bases: 12. Sequencing used naive CD4+ T cells from PBMCs. Subset noted: naive CD4+ T cells isolated by negative enrichment. This TCR derives from a human donor in good health. This sequence joins TRBV7-9 and TRBJ2-7; 8 bases map to TRBD1. The CDR3 loop reads CASSLKISGQGSSYEQYF. The CDR3 nucleotides are TGTGCCAGCAGCTTAAAAATATCCGGACAGGGAAGCTCCTACGAGCAGTACTTC.